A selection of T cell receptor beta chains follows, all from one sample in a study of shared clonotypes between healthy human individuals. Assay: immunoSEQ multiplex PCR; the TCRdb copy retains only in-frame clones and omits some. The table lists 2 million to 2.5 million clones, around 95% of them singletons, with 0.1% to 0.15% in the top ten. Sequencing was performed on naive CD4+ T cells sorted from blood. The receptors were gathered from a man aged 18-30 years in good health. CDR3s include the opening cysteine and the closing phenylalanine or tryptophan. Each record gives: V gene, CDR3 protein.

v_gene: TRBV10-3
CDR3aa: CAISGQGGTYEQYF

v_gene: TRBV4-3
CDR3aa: CASSQAGYTDTQYF

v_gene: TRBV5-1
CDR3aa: CASNQDGANTEAFF

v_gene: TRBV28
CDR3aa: CASSIIGLKDEKLFF

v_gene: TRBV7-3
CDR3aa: CASSTTGGSPLHF

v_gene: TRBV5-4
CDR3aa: CASSYDRDNSPLHF

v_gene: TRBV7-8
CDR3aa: CASSIKEGSYNEQFF

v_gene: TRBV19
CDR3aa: CASSTVDRASNQPQHF

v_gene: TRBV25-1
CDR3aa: CASSEFQAVETQYF

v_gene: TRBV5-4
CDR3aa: CASSPGFQDEKLFF

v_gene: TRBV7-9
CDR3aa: CASSSSTDTQYF

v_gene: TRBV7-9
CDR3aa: CASSRIRGPNEKLFF

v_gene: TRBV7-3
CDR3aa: CASSFDRVRNTQYF

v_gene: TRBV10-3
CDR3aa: CAISGEDNNEQFF

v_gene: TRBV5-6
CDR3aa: CASSLTGSDNEQFF

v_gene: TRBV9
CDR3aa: CASSGWTGGSYNEQFF